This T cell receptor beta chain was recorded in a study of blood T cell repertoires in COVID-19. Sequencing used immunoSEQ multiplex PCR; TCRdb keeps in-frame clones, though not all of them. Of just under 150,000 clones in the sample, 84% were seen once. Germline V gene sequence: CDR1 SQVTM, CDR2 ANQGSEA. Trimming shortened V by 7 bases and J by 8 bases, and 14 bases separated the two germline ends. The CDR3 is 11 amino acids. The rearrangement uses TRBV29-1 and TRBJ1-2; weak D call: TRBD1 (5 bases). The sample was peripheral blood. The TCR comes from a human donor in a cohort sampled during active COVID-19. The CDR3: CSAQGRHGYTF. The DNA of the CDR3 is TGCAGCGCCCAGGGTCGGCACGGCTACACCTTC.